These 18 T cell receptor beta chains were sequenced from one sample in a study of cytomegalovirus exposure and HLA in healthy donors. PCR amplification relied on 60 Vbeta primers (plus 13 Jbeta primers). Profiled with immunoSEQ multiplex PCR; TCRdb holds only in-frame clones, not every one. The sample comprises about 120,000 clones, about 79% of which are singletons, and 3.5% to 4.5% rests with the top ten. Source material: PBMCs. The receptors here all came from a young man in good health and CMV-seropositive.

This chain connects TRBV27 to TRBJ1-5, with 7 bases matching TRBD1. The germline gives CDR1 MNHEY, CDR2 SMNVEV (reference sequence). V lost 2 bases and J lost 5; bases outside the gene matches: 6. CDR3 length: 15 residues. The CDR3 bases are TGTGCCAGCAGTTTAAAGACAGGGCGGCATCAGCCCCAGCATTTT. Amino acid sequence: CASSLKTGRHQPQHF.

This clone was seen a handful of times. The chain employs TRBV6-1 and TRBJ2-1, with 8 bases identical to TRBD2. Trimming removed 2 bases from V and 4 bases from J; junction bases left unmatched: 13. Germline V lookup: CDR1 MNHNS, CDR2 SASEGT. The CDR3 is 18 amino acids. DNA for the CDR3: TGTGCCAGCAGTGAACCCCGGGGGGGGCGGGTGGGATACAATGAGCAGTTCTTC. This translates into CASSEPRGGRVGYNEQFF.

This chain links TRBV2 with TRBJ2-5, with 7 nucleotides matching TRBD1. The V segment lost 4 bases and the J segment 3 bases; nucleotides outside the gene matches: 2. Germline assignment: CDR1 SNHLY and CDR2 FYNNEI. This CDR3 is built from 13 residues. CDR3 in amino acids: CASSAGQEETQYF. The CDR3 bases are TGTGCCAGCAGTGCCGGACAGGAAGAGACCCAGTACTTC.

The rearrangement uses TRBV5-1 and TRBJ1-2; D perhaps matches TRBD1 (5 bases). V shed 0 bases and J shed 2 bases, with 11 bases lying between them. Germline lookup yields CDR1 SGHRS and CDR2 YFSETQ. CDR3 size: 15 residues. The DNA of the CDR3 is TGCGCCAGCAGCTTGGTTTGGGGCAGGAACTATGGCTACACCTTC. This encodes CASSLVWGRNYGYTF.

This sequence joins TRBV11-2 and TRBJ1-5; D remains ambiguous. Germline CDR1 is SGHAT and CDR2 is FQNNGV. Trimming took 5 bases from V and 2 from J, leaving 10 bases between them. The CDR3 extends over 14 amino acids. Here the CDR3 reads CASSPDGGNQPQHF. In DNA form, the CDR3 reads TGTGCCAGCAGCCCAGACGGAGGCAATCAGCCCCAGCATTTT. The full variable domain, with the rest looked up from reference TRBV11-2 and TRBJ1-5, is EAGVAQSPRYKIIEKRQSVAFWCNPISGHATLYWYQQILGQGPKLLIQFQNNGVVDDSQLPKDRFSAERLKGVDSTLKIQPAKLEDSAVYLCASSPDGGNQPQHFGDGTRLSIL.

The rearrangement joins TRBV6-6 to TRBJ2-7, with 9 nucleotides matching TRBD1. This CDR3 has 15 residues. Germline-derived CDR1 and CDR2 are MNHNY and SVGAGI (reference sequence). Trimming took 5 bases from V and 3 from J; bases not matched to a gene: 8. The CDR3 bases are TGTGCCAGCAGTGAGCCGGGACAGGGCTACTACGAGCAGTACTTC. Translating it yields CASSEPGQGYYEQYF.

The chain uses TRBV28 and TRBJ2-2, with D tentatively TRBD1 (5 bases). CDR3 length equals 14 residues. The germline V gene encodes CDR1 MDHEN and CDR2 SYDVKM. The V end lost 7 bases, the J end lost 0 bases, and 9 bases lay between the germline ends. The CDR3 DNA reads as TGTGCCAGCAAGGACATGGCGAACACCGGGGAGCTGTTTTTT. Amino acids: CASKDMANTGELFF.

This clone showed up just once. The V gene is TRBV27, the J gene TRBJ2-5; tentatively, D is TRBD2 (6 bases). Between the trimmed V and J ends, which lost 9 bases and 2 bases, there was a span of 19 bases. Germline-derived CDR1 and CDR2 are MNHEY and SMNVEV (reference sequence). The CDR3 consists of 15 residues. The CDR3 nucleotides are TGTGCCAGTGCCCCCGTGAGACTAGGACAAGAGACCCAGTACTTC. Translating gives CASAPVRLGQETQYF.

CDR3 sequence reads: CASSFDREKLFF. The CDR3 bases are TGTGCCAGCAGCTTTGACAGGGAGAAACTGTTTTTT. This chain connects TRBV11-1 to TRBJ1-4, with TRBD1 matching 7 bases. CDR1 is SGHAT and CDR2 is FQDESV in the germline V gene (reference sequence). This CDR3 region has 12 residues. The trim removed 3 bases at V and 11 bases at J, leaving 3 bases unmatched.

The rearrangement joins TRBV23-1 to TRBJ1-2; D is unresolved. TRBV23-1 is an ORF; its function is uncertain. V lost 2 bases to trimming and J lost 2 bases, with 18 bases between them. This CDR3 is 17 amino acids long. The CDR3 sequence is CASSQATSECSNYGYTF. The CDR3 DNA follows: TGCGCCAGCAGTCAAGCTACTTCTGAATGCTCGAACTATGGCTACACCTTC.

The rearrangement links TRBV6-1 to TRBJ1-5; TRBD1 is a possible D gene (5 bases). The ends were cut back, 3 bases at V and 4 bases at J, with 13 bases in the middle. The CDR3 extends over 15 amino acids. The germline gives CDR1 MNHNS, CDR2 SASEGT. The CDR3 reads CASSEGSGGNQPQHF. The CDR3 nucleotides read TGTGCCAGCAGTGAGGGATCGGGGGGAAATCAGCCCCAGCATTTT.

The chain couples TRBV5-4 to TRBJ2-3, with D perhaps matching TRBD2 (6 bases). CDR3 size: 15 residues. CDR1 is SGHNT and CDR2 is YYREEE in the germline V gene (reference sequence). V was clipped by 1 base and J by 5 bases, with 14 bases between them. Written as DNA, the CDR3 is TGTGCCAGCAGCTTGTCGGGAGCCACGGGAGATACGCAGTATTTT. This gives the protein CASSLSGATGDTQYF. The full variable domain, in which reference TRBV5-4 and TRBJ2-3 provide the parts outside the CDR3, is ETGVTQSPTHLIKTRGQQVTLRCSSQSGHNTVSWYQQALGQGPQFIFQYYREEENGRGNFPPRFSGLQFPNYSSELNVNALELDDSALYLCASSLSGATGDTQYFGPGTRLTVL.

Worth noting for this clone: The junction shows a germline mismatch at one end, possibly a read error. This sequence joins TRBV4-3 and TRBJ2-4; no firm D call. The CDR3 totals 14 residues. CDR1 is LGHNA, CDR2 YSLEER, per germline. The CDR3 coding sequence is TGCGCCAGCAGCCAAGGCTTTTCCAAAAACAGTCAGTACTTC. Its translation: CASSQGFSKNSQYF.

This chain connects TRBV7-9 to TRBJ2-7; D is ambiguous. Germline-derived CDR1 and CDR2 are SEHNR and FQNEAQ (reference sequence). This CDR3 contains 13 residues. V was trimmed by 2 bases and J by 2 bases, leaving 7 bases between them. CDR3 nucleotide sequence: TGTGCCAGCAGCTTAACACTAACCTACGAGCAGTACTTC. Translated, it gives CASSLTLTYEQYF.

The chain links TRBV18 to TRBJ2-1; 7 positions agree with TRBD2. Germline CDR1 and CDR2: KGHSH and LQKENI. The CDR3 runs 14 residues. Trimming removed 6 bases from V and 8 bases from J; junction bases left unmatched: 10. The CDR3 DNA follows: TGTGCCAGCTCCCCAACGAGACTAGCCGATGAGCAGTTCTTC. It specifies CASSPTRLADEQFF.

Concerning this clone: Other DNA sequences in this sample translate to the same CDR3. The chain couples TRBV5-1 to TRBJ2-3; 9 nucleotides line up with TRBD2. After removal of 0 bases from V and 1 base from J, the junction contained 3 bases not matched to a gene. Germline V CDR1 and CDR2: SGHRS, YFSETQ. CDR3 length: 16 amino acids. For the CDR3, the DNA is TGCGCCAGCAGCTTGGACGCGGGAGGGGGCACAGATACGCAGTATTTT. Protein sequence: CASSLDAGGGTDTQYF.

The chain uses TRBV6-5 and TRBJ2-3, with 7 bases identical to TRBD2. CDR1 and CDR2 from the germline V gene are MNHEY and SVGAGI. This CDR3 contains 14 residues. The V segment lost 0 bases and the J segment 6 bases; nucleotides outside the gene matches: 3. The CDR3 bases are TGTGCCAGCAGTTACTCGGGGGGGGTGGATACGCAGTATTTT. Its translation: CASSYSGGVDTQYF.

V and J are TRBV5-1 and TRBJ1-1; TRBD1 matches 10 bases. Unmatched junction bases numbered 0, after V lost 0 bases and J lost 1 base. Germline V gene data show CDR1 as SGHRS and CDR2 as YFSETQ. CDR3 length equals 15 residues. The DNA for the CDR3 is TGCGCCAGCAGCTTGGGGACAGGGGGGAACACTGAAGCTTTCTTT. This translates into CASSLGTGGNTEAFF.